The subject of this entry is one TCR beta chain. Its matching antigen is unknown. This entry comes from a study of T cell responses to AZD1222 COVID-19 vaccine. General observations from the study: The study found vaccine-associated CD4 TCRs spanning spike, dominant at 160-218 and 743-854. Receipt of two AZD1222 doses was followed by a rise in Spike-specific TCR breadth and depth. Most donors were white British and more were female, and clonal diversity was possibly underestimated.

Libraries were prepared by immunoSEQ multiplex PCR; TCRdb keeps only in-frame clonotypes and omits some of them. Of 160,000 or so clones listed, about 91% were seen once; the top ten hold roughly 4.5%. Germline CDR1 ENHRY, CDR2 SYGVKD. This CDR3 is 11 amino acids long. Trimming shortened V by 2 bases and J by 2 bases, and 1 base separated the two germline ends. The sample here was peripheral blood, taken on day 0 of MenACWY control vaccination. This sequence originates from an adult in good health. The chain is built from TRBV10-3 and TRBJ2-7; D call uncertain. The CDR3 here is CAISETYEQYF. The CDR3, as DNA: TGTGCCATCAGTGAGACCTACGAGCAGTACTTC.